This is a list of T cell receptor beta chains from one sample in a study of human T cells and chemical hapten exposure. TCRdb re-analysed the RACE reads in MiXCR, keeping a single row per CDR3 protein. Of 180,000 or so distinct CDR3 sequences in the sample, more than 20% were seen once. The specimen comprised whole blood, sampled in connection with sensitization to the hapten diphenylcyclopropenone (DPC). The receptor source for this set is a woman aged 45 to 65 with alopecia areata. Some clones in this sample may be carry-over from other donors' samples. Each CDR3 is given with its conserved first and last residue. Fields, in order: J gene, V gene, clone size, D gene, CDR3 protein, CDR3 DNA. D genes are given only for firm matches. The size field is filled for only some rows; it gives once, few, many or a size class.

>TRBJ2-3|TRBV20-1|few|TRBD2
CSAIGGRAGYTDTQYF
TGCAGTGCCATAGGCGGCAGAGCGGGATACACAGATACGCAGTATTTT
>TRBJ2-4|TRBV4-1|NA|TRBD2
CASSHRLAGGLTKNIQYF
TGCGCCAGCAGCCACCGACTAGCGGGAGGGCTAACCAAAAACATTCAGTACTTC
>TRBJ2-7|TRBV29-1|few|TRBD2
CSVERMWGGSYEQYF
TGCAGCGTTGAACGGATGTGGGGAGGGTCCTACGAGCAGTACTTC
>TRBJ1-1|TRBV12-3/TRBV12-4|NA|NA
CASSTGLNTEAFF
TGTGCCAGCAGCACCGGTCTGAACACTGAAGCTTTCTTT
>TRBJ2-7|TRBV29-1|NA|TRBD1
CSVEAVRGTGAYEQYF
TGCAGCGTTGAGGCTGTGAGGGGGACAGGGGCCTACGAGCAGTACTTC
>TRBJ2-7|TRBV3-1|many|NA
CASSQAGREQYF
TGTGCCAGCAGCCAAGCGGGGAGGGAGCAGTACTTC
>TRBJ1-1|TRBV20-1|few|TRBD1
CSASMDRRFVSPEAFF
TGCAGTGCTAGTATGGACAGGAGGTTTGTCAGTCCTGAAGCTTTCTTT
>TRBJ2-5|TRBV11-2|once|TRBD2
CASSLGAAWERGQETQYF
TGTGCCAGCAGCTTAGGGGCCGCCTGGGAGCGGGGACAAGAGACCCAGTACTTC
>TRBJ1-5|TRBV15|NA|NA
CATSRDFWQPQHF
TGTGCCACCAGCAGAGACTTTTGGCAGCCCCAGCATTTT
>TRBJ2-5|TRBV11-1|few|NA
CASSLRRASSQETQYF
TGTGCCAGCAGCTTACGACGGGCGTCCTCACAAGAGACCCAGTACTTC
>TRBJ1-5|TRBV6-5|NA|NA
CASSYSQGWDQPQHF
TGTGCCAGCAGTTACTCCCAGGGGTGGGATCAGCCCCAGCATTTT
>TRBJ2-1|TRBV2|NA|NA
CASSESGTGSYNEQFF
TGTGCCAGCAGTGAATCCGGGACTGGCTCCTACAATGAGCAGTTCTTC
>TRBJ2-3|TRBV5-1|NA|TRBD2
CASRRSGLPGTDTQYF
TGCGCCAGCAGGAGATCGGGACTACCCGGCACAGATACGCAGTATTTT
>TRBJ2-1|TRBV7-7|once|TRBD2
CASSSGLAGAGEQFF
TGTGCCAGCAGCTCGGGACTAGCGGGAGCAGGTGAGCAGTTCTTC
>TRBJ2-7|TRBV12-3/TRBV12-4|NA|NA
CASSRAATYEQYF
TGTGCCAGCAGTCGGGCGGCCACCTACGAGCAGTACTTC
>TRBJ2-3|TRBV20-1|many|TRBD2
CSAGGLAGARDTQYF
TGCAGTGCTGGAGGACTAGCGGGGGCCAGGGATACGCAGTATTTT
>TRBJ2-7|TRBV20-1|NA|NA
CSARDAQSYEQYF
TGCAGTGCTAGAGATGCCCAGAGCTACGAGCAGTACTTC
>TRBJ1-1|TRBV29-1|few|NA
CSVHSAGTEAFF
TGCAGCGTTCACTCCGCGGGGACTGAAGCTTTCTTT
>TRBJ1-1|TRBV3-1|NA|NA
CASSPTVVNTEAFF
TGTGCCAGCAGCCCGACAGTGGTGAACACTGAAGCTTTCTTT
>TRBJ1-2|TRBV6-2/TRBV6-3|NA|NA
CASSRDTSNYGYTF
TGTGCCAGCAGTCGGGACACCTCTAACTATGGCTACACCTTC
>TRBJ2-7|TRBV29-1|NA|TRBD1
CSVARDRFSEQYF
TGCAGCGTTGCTAGGGACAGGTTCAGCGAGCAGTACTTC
>TRBJ1-2|TRBV20-1|NA|NA
CSARDRGLAVSDGYTF
TGCAGTGCTAGAGATCGGGGGCTGGCGGTTTCCGATGGCTACACCTTC
>TRBJ2-1|TRBV11-2|NA|TRBD2
CASSSRDYYNEQFF
TGTGCCAGCAGCTCCCGGGACTATTACAATGAGCAGTTCTTC
>TRBJ2-2|TRBV20-1|few|TRBD2
CSARPSSGRADTGELFF
TGCAGTGCTAGGCCATCTAGCGGGAGGGCCGACACCGGGGAGCTGTTTTTT
>TRBJ2-1|TRBV29-1|NA|NA
CSVGKGNEQFF
TGCAGCGTTGGGAAGGGCAATGAGCAGTTCTTC
>TRBJ2-1|TRBV6-5|once|TRBD2
CASSYFTSGRNEQFF
TGTGCCAGCAGTTATTTTACTAGCGGGAGGAATGAGCAGTTCTTC